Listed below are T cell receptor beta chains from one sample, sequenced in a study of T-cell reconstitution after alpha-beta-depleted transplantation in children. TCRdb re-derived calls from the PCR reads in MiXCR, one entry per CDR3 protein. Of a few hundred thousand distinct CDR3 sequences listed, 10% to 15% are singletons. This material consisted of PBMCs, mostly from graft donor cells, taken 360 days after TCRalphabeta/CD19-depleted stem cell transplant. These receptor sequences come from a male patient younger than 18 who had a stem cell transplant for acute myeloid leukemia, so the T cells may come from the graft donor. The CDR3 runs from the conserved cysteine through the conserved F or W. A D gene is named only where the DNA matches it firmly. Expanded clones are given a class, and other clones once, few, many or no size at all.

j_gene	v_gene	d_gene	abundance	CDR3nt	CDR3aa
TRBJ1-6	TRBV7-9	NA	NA	TGTGCCAGCAGCTTAGGGTCTTCACCCCTCCACTTT	CASSLGSSPLHF
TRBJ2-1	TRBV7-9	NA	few	TGTGCCAGCAGCGCCACTAGGGAGCGGCCTCTTTACAATGAGCAGTTCTTC	CASSATRERPLYNEQFF
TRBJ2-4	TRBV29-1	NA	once	TGCAGCGTTGAAGTAGGAGGGATGGGCATTCAGTACTTC	CSVEVGGMGIQYF
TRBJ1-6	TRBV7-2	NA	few	TGTGCCAGCATCTTAAGATGGGAGCCGTATAATTCACCCCTCCACTTT	CASILRWEPYNSPLHF
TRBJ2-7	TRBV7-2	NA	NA	TGTGCCAGCAGCTTACGGACCGCCCGGCACGAGCAGTACTTC	CASSLRTARHEQYF
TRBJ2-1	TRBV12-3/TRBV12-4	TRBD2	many	TGTGCCAGCAGTTTCTTGTGGACTAGCGGGGGTATTCAGTTCTTC	CASSFLWTSGGIQFF
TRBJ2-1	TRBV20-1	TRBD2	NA	TGCAGTGCAGCCGGGACTATTGATTTAATTTCGTACAATGAGCAGTTCTTC	CSAAGTIDLISYNEQFF
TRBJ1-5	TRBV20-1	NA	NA	TGCAGTGCTGGCGCCAGGCCCCAGCATTTT	CSAGARPQHF
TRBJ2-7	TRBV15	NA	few	TGTGCCACCAGCCCAAGAATAGGGGTTCGCGAGCAGTACTTC	CATSPRIGVREQYF
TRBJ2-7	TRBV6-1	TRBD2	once	TGTGCCAGCAGTGAAGCGGGGACTAGCGGGATAGGCTACGAGCAGTACTTC	CASSEAGTSGIGYEQYF
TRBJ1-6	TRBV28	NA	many	TGTGCCAGCAGTTTCGAAGGACCGCCCGGGAATTCACCCCTCCACTTT	CASSFEGPPGNSPLHF
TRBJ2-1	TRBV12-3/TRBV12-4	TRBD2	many	TGTGCCAGCGGGACTAGCGGGCCTTCGAGCTCCTACAATGAGCAGTTCTTC	CASGTSGPSSSYNEQFF
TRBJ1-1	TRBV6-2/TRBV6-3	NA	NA	TGTGCCAGCAGTTACTCGGGATTTGAGACTGAAGCTTTCTTT	CASSYSGFETEAFF
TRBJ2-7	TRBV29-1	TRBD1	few	TGCAGCGTGGGGGGACAGGGAAATTTCAACGAGCAGTACTTC	CSVGGQGNFNEQYF
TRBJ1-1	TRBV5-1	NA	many	TGCGCCAGCAGCTCCGGGGCGTTGAACACTGAAGCTTTCTTT	CASSSGALNTEAFF
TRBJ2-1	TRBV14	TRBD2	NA	TGTGCCAGCAGCCAATTTGGCGGGAGGGATTCCTACAATGAGCAGTTCTTC	CASSQFGGRDSYNEQFF
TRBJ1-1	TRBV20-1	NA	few	TGCAGGGGAACGGACGGACCGTTGAACACTGAAGCTTTCTTT	CRGTDGPLNTEAFF
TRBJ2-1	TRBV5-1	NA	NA	TGCGCCAGCAGCTCCGGACTTACCGGGGGGCTTGAGCAGTTCTTC	CASSSGLTGGLEQFF
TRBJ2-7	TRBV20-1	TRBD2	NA	TGCAGTGCTAGTCGGCTAGCGGGAGGGCAGGGTGTTATATGGGAGCAGTACTTC	CSASRLAGGQGVIWEQYF
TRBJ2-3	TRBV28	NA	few	TGTGCCAGCAAGGGGACTCTACTCACAGATACGCAGTATTTT	CASKGTLLTDTQYF
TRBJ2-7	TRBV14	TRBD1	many	TGTGCCAGCAGCCAGTACGACAGGGCCTACGAGCAGTACTTC	CASSQYDRAYEQYF
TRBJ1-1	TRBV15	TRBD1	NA	TGTGCCACCAGCAGAAAGGGACAGGGGATCGAAATGAACACTGAAGCTTTCTTT	CATSRKGQGIEMNTEAFF
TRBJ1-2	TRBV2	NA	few	TGTGCCAGCAGCGGGGACATGGGCGGCGGCTACACCTTC	CASSGDMGGGYTF
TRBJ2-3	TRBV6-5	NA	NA	TGTGCCAGCAGTTACTCGGCGGTCCTCTCTCCCGTACCAGATACGCAGTATTTT	CASSYSAVLSPVPDTQYF
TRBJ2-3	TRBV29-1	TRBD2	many	TGCAGCGTTCCGGCGGGTAGCGGGTCAGATACGCAGTATTTT	CSVPAGSGSDTQYF
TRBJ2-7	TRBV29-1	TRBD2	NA	TGCAGCGCCGGGGGGTGGACTAGCGGTTACGAGCAGTACTTC	CSAGGWTSGYEQYF
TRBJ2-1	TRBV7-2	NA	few	TGTGCCAGCAGCATGGGAACAGGGACCTACAATGAGCAGTTCTTC	CASSMGTGTYNEQFF
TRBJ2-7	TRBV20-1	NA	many	TGCAGTGCTAGAGACGGGTACTCCTACGAGCAGTACTTC	CSARDGYSYEQYF
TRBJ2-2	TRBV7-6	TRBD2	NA	TGTGCCAGCAGCTTCAGGACGCGGGAGGGCCTAGGAGCCGGGGAGCTGTTTTTT	CASSFRTREGLGAGELFF
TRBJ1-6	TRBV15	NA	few	TGTGCCACCAGCAGAGGGGGAAATTCACCCCTCCACTTT	CATSRGGNSPLHF